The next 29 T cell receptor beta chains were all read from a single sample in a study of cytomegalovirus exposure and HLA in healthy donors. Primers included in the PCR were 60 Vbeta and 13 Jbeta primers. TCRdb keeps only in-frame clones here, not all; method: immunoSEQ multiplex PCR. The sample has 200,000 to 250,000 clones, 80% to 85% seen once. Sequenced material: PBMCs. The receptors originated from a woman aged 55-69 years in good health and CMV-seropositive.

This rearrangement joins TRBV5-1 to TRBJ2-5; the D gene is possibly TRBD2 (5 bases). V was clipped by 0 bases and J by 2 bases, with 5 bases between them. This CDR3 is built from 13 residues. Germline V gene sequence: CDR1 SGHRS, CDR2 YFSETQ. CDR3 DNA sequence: TGCGCCAGCAGCTTGGGGGAGCAAGAGACCCAGTACTTC. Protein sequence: CASSLGEQETQYF.

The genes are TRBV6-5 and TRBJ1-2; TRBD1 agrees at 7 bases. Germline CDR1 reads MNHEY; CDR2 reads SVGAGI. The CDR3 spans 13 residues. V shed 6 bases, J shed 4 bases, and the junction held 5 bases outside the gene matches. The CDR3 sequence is CASSSQGLYGYTF. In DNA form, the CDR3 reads TGTGCCAGCAGCTCACAGGGGCTCTATGGCTACACCTTC.

This CDR3 is CASSLEGTGLRNTIYF. The CDR3 region has the DNA TGTGCCAGCAGCTTAGAGGGGACAGGGCTGCGAAACACCATATATTTT. The rearrangement joins TRBV7-9 to TRBJ1-3; TRBD1 matches 9 bases. Germline CDR1 and CDR2: SEHNR and FQNEAQ (reference sequence). J was trimmed by 5 bases and V by 1 base; bases with no gene match: 6. The CDR3 has 16 amino acids.

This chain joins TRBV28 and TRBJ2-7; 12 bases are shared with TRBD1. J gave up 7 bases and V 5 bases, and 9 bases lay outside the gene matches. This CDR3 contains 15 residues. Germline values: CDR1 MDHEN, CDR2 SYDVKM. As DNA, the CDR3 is TGTGCCAGCAGTGGCCCGGGACAGGGGGCTGCGGAGCAGTACTTC. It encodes CASSGPGQGAAEQYF. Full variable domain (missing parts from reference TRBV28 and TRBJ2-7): DVKVTQSSRYLVKRTGEKVFLECVQDMDHENMFWYRQDPGLGLRLIYFSYDVKMKEKGDIPEGYSVSREKKERFSLILESASTNQTSMYLCASSGPGQGAAEQYFGPGTRLTVT.

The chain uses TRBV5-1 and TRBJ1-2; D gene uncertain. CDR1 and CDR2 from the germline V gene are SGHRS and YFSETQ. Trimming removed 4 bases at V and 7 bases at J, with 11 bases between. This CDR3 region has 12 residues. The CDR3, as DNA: TGCGCCAGCAGCCCCGGGGAGGGTGGCTACACCTTC. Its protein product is CASSPGEGGYTF.

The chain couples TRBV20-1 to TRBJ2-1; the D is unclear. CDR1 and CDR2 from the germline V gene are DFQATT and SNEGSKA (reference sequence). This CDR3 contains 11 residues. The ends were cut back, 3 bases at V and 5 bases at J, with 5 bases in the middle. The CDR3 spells CSASRDNEQFF. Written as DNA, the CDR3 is TGCAGTGCTAGCCGAGACAATGAGCAGTTCTTC.

The DNA for the CDR3 is TGCGCCAGCATGGGACAGGACAAATACGAGCAGTACTTC. Translating it yields CASMGQDKYEQYF. This chain joins TRBV5-1 and TRBJ2-5; 8 bases are shared with TRBD1. Near its end, the DNA agrees better with TRBJ2-7, so the J call may be wrong. The CDR3 has 13 residues. CDR1 SGHRS and CDR2 YFSETQ come from the germline V gene.

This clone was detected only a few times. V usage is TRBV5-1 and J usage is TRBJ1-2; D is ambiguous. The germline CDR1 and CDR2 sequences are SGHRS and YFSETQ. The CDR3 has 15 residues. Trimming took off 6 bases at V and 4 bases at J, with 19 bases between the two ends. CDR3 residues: CASTLALGGRYGYTF. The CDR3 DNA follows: TGCGCCAGCACGCTGGCTTTGGGAGGTCGCTATGGCTACACCTTC.

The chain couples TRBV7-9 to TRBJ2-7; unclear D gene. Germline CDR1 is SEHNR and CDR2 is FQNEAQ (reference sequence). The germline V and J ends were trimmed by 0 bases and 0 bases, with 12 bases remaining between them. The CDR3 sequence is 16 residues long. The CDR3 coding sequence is TGTGCCAGCAGCTTAGCGGTCAGTAGGAGCTCCTACGAGCAGTACTTC. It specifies CASSLAVSRSSYEQYF.

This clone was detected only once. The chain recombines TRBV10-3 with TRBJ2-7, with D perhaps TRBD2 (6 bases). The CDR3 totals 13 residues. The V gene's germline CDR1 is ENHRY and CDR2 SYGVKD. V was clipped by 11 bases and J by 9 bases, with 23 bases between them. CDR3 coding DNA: TGTGCCTCTCAGGAGGGAGTGGCCCTGGGGCAGTACTTC. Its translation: CASQEGVALGQYF.

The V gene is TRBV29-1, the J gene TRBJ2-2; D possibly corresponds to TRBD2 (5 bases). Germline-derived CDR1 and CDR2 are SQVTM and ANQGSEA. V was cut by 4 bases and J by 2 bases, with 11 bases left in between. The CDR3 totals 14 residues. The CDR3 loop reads CSVAGPGNTGELFF. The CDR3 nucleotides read TGCAGCGTTGCTGGACCGGGAAACACCGGGGAGCTGTTTTTT.

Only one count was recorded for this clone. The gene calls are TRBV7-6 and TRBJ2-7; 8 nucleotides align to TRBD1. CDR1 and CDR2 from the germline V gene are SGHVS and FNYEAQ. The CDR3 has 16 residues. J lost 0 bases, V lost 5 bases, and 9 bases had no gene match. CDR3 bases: TGTGCCAGCAGCCCCTATCAGGGACAGGTCTCCTACGAGCAGTACTTC. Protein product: CASSPYQGQVSYEQYF.

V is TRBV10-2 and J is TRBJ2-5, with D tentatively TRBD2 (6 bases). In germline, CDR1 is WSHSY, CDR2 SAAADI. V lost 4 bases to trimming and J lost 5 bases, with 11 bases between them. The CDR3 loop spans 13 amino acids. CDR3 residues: CASSVRSGETQYF. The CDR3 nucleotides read TGCGCCAGCAGTGTCCGCAGCGGGGAGACCCAGTACTTC.

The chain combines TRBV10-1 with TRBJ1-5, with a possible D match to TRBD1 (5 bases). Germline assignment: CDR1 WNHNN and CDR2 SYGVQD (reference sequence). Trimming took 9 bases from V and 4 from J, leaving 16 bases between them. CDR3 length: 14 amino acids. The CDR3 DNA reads TGCGCCAGTGGACATTTGGGACTAAATCAGCCCCAGCATTTT. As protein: CASGHLGLNQPQHF.

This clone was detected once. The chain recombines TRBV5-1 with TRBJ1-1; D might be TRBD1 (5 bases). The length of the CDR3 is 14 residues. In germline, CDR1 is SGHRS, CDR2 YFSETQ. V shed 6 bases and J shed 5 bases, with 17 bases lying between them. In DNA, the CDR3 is TGCGCCAGCACCATGGAGGGGCCTGAAACTGAAGCTTTCTTT. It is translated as CASTMEGPETEAFF. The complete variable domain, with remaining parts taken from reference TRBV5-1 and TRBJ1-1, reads KAGVTQTPRYLIKTRGQQVTLSCSPISGHRSVSWYQQTPGQGLQFLFEYFSETQRNKGNFPGRFSGRQFSNSRSEMNVSTLELGDSALYLCASTMEGPETEAFFGQGTRLTVV.

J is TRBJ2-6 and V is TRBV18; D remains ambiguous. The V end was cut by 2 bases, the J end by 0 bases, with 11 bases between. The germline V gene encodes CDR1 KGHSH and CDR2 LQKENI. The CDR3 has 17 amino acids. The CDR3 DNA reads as TGTGCCAGCTCACCAATCTCGCGGTCCTCTGGGGCCAACGTCCTGACTTTC. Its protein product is CASSPISRSSGANVLTF.

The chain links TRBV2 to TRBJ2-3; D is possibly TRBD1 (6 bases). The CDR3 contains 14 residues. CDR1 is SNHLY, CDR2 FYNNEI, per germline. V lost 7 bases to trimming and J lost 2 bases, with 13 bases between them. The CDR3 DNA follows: TGTGCCAGCAAGGGCGACAGGACCACAGATACGCAGTATTTT. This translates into CASKGDRTTDTQYF.

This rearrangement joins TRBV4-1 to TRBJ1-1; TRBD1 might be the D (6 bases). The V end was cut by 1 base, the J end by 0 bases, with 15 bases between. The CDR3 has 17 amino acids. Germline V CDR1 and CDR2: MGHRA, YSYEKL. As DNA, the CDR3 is TGCGCCAGCAGCCAAGTGGGGGTGACAGGAATGAACACTGAAGCTTTCTTT. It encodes CASSQVGVTGMNTEAFF.

CDR3 loop: CASSATGETQYF. In DNA form, the CDR3 reads TGTGCCAGCAGCGCGACGGGGGAGACCCAGTACTTC. The rearrangement joins TRBV9 to TRBJ2-5; possibly TRBD2 for D (5 bases). The CDR3 has 12 amino acids. Deletions cut 3 bases from V and 5 bases from J, with 8 bases between. Germline V gene lookup returns CDR1 SGDLS and CDR2 YYNGEE.

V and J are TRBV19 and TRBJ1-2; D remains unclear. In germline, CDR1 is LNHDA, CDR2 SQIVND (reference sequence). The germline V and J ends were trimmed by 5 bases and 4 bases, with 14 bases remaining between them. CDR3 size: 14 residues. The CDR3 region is CASSSPGDSYGYTF. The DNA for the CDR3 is TGTGCCAGTAGTTCCCCGGGTGACTCCTATGGCTACACCTTC.

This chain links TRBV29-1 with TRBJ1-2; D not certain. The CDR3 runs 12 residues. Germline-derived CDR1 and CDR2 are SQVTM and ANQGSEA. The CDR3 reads CSGRVGFYGYTF. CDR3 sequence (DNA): TGCTCCGGGAGGGTCGGGTTCTATGGCTACACCTTC.

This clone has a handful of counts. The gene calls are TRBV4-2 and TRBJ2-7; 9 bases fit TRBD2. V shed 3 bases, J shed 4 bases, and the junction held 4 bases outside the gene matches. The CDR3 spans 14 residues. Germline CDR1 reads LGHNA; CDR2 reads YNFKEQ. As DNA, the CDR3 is TGTGCCAGCAGCCAGCGGGAGGGCCAATACGAGCAGTACTTC. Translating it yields CASSQREGQYEQYF.

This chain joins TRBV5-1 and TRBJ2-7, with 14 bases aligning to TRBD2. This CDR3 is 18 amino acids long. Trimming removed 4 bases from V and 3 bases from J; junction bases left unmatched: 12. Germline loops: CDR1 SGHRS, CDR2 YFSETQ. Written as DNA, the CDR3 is TGCGCCAGCAGCAGGGGACTAGCGGGAGTCTCTCCAAACTACGAGCAGTACTTC. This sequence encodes CASSRGLAGVSPNYEQYF.

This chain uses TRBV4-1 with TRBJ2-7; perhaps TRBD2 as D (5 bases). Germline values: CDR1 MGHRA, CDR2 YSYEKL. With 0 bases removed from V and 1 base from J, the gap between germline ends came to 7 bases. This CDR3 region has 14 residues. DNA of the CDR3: TGCGCCAGCAGCCAAGAACTAGGTTCCTACGAGCAGTACTTC. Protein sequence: CASSQELGSYEQYF.

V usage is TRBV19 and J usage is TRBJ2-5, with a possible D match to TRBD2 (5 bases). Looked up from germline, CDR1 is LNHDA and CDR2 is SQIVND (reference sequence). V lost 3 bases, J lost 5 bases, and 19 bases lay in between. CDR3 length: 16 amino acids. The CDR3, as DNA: TGTGCCAGTAGTATTGGTGAGGGCCCCAGGCGGGAGACCCAGTACTTC. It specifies CASSIGEGPRRETQYF.

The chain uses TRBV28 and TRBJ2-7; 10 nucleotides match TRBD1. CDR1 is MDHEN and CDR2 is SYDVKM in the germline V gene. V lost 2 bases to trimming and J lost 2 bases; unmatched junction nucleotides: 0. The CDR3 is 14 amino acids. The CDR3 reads CASSLGTGAYEQYF. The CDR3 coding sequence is TGTGCCAGCAGTTTAGGGACAGGGGCCTACGAGCAGTACTTC.

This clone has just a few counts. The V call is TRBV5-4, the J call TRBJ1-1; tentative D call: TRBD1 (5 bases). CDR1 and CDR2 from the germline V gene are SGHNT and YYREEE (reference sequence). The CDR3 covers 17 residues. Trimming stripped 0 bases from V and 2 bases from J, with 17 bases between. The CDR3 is CASSLGIQGGSNTEAFF. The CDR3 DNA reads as TGTGCCAGCAGCTTGGGTATTCAGGGAGGGAGTAACACTGAAGCTTTCTTT. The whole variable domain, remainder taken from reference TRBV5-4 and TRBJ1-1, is ETGVTQSPTHLIKTRGQQVTLRCSSQSGHNTVSWYQQALGQGPQFIFQYYREEENGRGNFPPRFSGLQFPNYSSELNVNALELDDSALYLCASSLGIQGGSNTEAFFGQGTRLTVV.

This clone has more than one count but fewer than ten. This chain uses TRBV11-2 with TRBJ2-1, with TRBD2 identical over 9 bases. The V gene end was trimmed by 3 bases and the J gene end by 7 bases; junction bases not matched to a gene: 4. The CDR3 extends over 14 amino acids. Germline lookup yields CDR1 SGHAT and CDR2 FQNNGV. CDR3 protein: CASSFSGRGNEQFF. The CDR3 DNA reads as TGTGCCAGCAGCTTTAGCGGGAGAGGTAATGAGCAGTTCTTC.

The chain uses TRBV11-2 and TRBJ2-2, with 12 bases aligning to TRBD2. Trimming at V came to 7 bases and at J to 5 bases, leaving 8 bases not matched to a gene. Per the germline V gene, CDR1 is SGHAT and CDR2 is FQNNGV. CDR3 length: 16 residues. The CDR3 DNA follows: TGTGCCAGCAACGGACTAGCGGGACCGGGGACCGGGGAGCTGTTTTTT. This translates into CASNGLAGPGTGELFF.